This entry concerns a single T cell receptor (beta chain). Its antigen is not known. This sample is part of a study of neoadjuvant anti-PD-1 for oral cavity cancer. Study conclusions and caveats: Non-responders to neoadjuvant nivolumab had significantly more clonal PBMC T cells than responders.

CDR3 length: 15 amino acids. V lost 0 bases and J lost 7, with 13 bases in between. Germline CDR1 is SGDLS and CDR2 is YYNGEE. The repertoire was sequenced with immunoSEQ multiplex PCR; TCRdb's copy has only in-frame clones and lacks some. This table holds about 14,000 clones, around three fifths found once. The chain uses TRBV9 and TRBJ2-2; the D gene is possibly TRBD1 (5 bases). The starting material was PBMCs, obtained before nivolumab (anti-PD-1) treatment. This receptor was identified in a person aged 35 to 85 with oral cavity squamous cell carcinoma. The CDR3 region has the DNA TGTGCCAGCAGCGTAGAGATCAGGGAAGGCGGGGAGCTGTTTTTT. It translates to CASSVEIREGGELFF.